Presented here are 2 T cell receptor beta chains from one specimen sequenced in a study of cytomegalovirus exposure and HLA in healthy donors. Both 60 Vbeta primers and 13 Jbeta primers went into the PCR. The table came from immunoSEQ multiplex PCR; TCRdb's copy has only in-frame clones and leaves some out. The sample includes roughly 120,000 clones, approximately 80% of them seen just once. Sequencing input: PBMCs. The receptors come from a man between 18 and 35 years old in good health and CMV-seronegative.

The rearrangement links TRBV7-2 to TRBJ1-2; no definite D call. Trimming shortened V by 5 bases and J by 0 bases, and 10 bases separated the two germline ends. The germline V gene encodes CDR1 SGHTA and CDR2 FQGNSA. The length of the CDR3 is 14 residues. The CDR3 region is CASSTDFPNYGYTF. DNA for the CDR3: TGTGCCAGCAGCACGGACTTTCCTAACTATGGCTACACCTTC.

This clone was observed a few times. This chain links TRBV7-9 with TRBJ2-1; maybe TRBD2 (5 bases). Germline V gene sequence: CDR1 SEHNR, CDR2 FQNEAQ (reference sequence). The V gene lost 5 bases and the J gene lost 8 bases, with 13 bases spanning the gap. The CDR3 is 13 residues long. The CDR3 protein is CASSTPAGDEQFF. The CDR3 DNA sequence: TGTGCCAGCAGCACCCCGGCCGGGGATGAGCAGTTCTTC.